The clone carrying this T cell receptor (beta chain) turned up a few times. Trimming took off 0 bases at V and 5 bases at J, with 14 bases between the two ends. This CDR3 is 16 amino acids long. Germline V gene lookup returns CDR1 SGHRS and CDR2 YFSETQ. The data are from a study of regulatory T cells in long-lasting Graves disease. TCR beta libraries were built with iRepertoire HTBI primers and Arm-PCR of CDR3 regions. MiXCR was run by TCRdb on the multiplex PCR reads, yielding one entry per CDR3 protein. The table includes under 450,000 distinct CDR3 sequences, 15% to 20% detected once. Indicated time point: newly diagnosed GD, antithyroid drugs for less than 3 months. PBMC RNA served as the TCR library source. This sample also appeared in a second study, on T cells in Graves' hyperthyroidism and ophthalmopathy. That investigation notes: Ophthalmopathy, as predicted by the model, came a median 6.5 months after the prediction.

Sequencing was performed on peripheral blood mononuclear cells (PBMCs), taken at new diagnosis, from a patient treated with antithyroid drugs. The chain couples TRBV5-1 to TRBJ2-2; D might be TRBD2 (5 bases). The receptor comes from a woman younger than 35 with Graves disease. CDR3 coding DNA: TGCGCCAGCAGCTTGGGGTCTACCACTAGGACCGGGGAGCTGTTTTTT. The encoded protein is CASSLGSTTRTGELFF.